These 15 T cell receptor beta chains share one sample of origin, sequenced in a study of blood T cell repertoires in COVID-19. The table came from immunoSEQ multiplex PCR; TCRdb's copy has only in-frame clones and leaves some out. This sample carries roughly 330,000 clones, approximately 88% of them seen once, and the ten largest clones take approximately 9.3%. The sample consisted of peripheral blood. These receptors were taken from a man younger than 45 with COVID-19, enrolled during active disease.

This chain connects TRBV19 to TRBJ1-5, with D unclear. The V gene's germline CDR1 is LNHDA and CDR2 SQIVND (reference sequence). This CDR3 is built from 12 residues. Trimming pared 4 bases from V and 8 bases from J, leaving 9 bases between. In DNA form, the CDR3 reads TGTGCCAGTAGTACATCCGGGGAGCCCCAGCATTTT. Encoded protein: CASSTSGEPQHF.

V and J are TRBV2 and TRBJ1-6; 7 nucleotides agree with TRBD1. Germline loops: CDR1 SNHLY, CDR2 FYNNEI. V lost 6 bases, J lost 7 bases, and 12 bases stayed unmatched. The CDR3 length is 16 residues. CDR3 in amino acids: CASRGTGTARNSPLHF. DNA of the CDR3: TGTGCCAGCAGGGGAACCGGGACAGCTAGAAATTCACCCCTCCACTTT.

This chain links TRBV3-1 (or the pseudogene TRBV3-2) with TRBJ1-1; D is perhaps TRBD1 (5 bases). Trimming removed 5 bases at V and 0 bases at J, with 7 bases between. This CDR3 spans 13 amino acids. Germline CDR1 LGHDT, CDR2 YNNKEL (reference sequence). The CDR3 bases are TGTGCCAGCAGCTTCAGGGTGAACACTGAAGCTTTCTTT. Translating it yields CASSFRVNTEAFF.

This chain connects TRBV10-1 to TRBJ1-5, with D tentatively TRBD1 (6 bases). There are 17 residues in the CDR3. Germline CDR1 reads WNHNN; CDR2 reads SYGVQD (reference sequence). The V end lost 4 bases, the J end lost 0 bases, and 16 bases lay between the germline ends. The CDR3 DNA sequence: TGCGCCAGCAGTGTCAGCAGGGGAGCCTATAGCAATCAGCCCCAGCATTTT. As protein: CASSVSRGAYSNQPQHF.

The J gene is TRBJ1-4, the V gene TRBV4-1, with 9 bases identical to TRBD1. This CDR3 has 15 amino acids. V was clipped by 4 bases and J by 7 bases; unmatched bases: 7. Germline lookup yields CDR1 MGHRA and CDR2 YSYEKL. CDR3 sequence: CASSPYRGQAEKLFF. DNA of the CDR3: TGCGCCAGCAGCCCCTACAGGGGGCAGGCTGAAAAACTGTTTTTT.

This clone was counted a single time. J is TRBJ2-1 and V is TRBV5-1, with a weak D call TRBD2 (5 bases). Trimming removed 2 bases at V and 2 bases at J, with 11 bases between. The CDR3 spans 15 residues. Germline V gives CDR1 SGHRS, CDR2 YFSETQ. The CDR3 DNA sequence: TGCGCCAGCAGCTTAGGGAGTTCGACCTACAATGAGCAGTTCTTC. Protein: CASSLGSSTYNEQFF.

The chain has TRBV24-1 and TRBJ1-2; TRBD1 might be the D (6 bases). Germline V gives CDR1 KGHDR, CDR2 SFDVKD. The CDR3 runs 15 residues. V was cut by 4 bases and J by 5 bases, with 16 bases left in between. CDR3 in DNA: TGTGCCACCAGTGACCGAGGCAGGGGAGAATATGGCTACACCTTC. Protein product: CATSDRGRGEYGYTF.

The chain has TRBV27 and TRBJ2-2; 11 bases map to TRBD2. Per the germline V gene, CDR1 is MNHEY and CDR2 is SMNVEV (reference sequence). V lost 4 bases, J lost 4 bases, and 8 bases stayed unmatched. This CDR3 has 17 residues. CDR3 in amino acids: CASSSYAGTSGTGELFF. DNA for the CDR3: TGTGCCAGCAGTTCATACGCCGGGACTAGCGGCACCGGGGAGCTGTTTTTT.

The chain has TRBV9 and TRBJ2-1; 7 bases line up with TRBD1. V lost 3 bases and J lost 2; bases outside the gene matches: 5. Germline lookup yields CDR1 SGDLS and CDR2 YYNGEE. There are 15 residues in the CDR3. The CDR3 DNA follows: TGTGCCAGCAGCGAAAGGACAGGAACCTACAATGAGCAGTTCTTC. Amino acid sequence: CASSERTGTYNEQFF.

The table lists this clone with a few counts. The chain couples TRBV6-5 to TRBJ2-1; 14 positions agree with TRBD2. Looked up from germline, CDR1 is MNHEY and CDR2 is SVGAGI. Germline trimming cut 2 bases from V and 4 bases from J; bases unmatched to any gene: 1. The CDR3 is 16 amino acids. The CDR3 reads CASSYGLAGGYNEQFF. In nucleotides, the CDR3 is TGTGCCAGCAGTTACGGACTAGCGGGGGGTTACAATGAGCAGTTCTTC.

The V and J genes are TRBV6-6 and TRBJ2-2, with 11 bases aligning to TRBD2. The CDR3 has 15 amino acids. Trimming removed 6 bases from V and 7 bases from J; junction bases left unmatched: 7. Germline V gives CDR1 MNHNY, CDR2 SVGAGI (reference sequence). The CDR3, as DNA: TGTGCCAGCAGATTGACTAGCGGGAAAATCGGGGAGCTGTTTTTT. It yields the protein CASRLTSGKIGELFF.

The chain uses TRBV12-3 or TRBV12-4 and TRBJ2-3; D gene ambiguous. This CDR3 is 13 amino acids long. V lost 3 bases to trimming and J lost 2 bases, with 6 bases between them. Here the CDR3 reads CASSFQNTDTQYF. The CDR3 bases are TGTGCCAGCAGTTTCCAAAACACAGATACGCAGTATTTT.

The CDR3 is CASSEQGDISTDTQYF. The CDR3 nucleotides read TGTGCCAGCAGTGAACAAGGGGACATCAGCACAGATACGCAGTATTTT. The V gene is TRBV6-1, the J gene TRBJ2-3; a weak D match, TRBD1 (6 bases). CDR1 MNHNS and CDR2 SASEGT come from the germline V gene. The V gene lost 2 bases and the J gene lost 0 bases, with 12 bases spanning the gap. The CDR3 is 16 amino acids.

The gene calls are TRBV11-1 and TRBJ2-5; 13 nucleotides agree with TRBD2. V dropped 4 bases and J dropped 7; count of bases not matched to a gene: 3. This CDR3 region has 14 residues. Germline V gene lookup returns CDR1 SGHAT and CDR2 FQDESV (reference sequence). DNA of the CDR3: TGTGCCAGCAGCTCGGGACTAGCGGGGAGGACCCAGTACTTC. Translating gives CASSSGLAGRTQYF.

V and J are TRBV28 and TRBJ1-4; the D gene is possibly TRBD1 (6 bases). V was shortened by 6 bases and J by 5 bases, with 13 bases between the two germline ends. The CDR3 consists of 14 residues. Germline values: CDR1 MDHEN, CDR2 SYDVKM. Written as DNA, the CDR3 is TGTGCCAGCAGACCCGGGACACAGAATGAAAAACTGTTTTTT. This sequence encodes CASRPGTQNEKLFF.